This is a list of T cell receptor beta chains from one sample in a study of T cells in Graves' hyperthyroidism and ophthalmopathy. TCRdb analysed the multiplex PCR reads with MiXCR anew, one entry per CDR3 protein. This table has 300,000 to 450,000 distinct CDR3 sequences, more than 12% appearing once. Sample: blood. The receptors come from a woman in her 30s with Graves' ophthalmopathy. Both conserved end residues are part of each CDR3. A D gene is named only where the DNA matches it firmly. Clone size is given for some rows only: seen once, a few or many times, or a class if the clone is expanded.

j_call v_call d_call clone_size cdr3_aa cdr3_nt
TRBJ1-1 TRBV5-4 - - CASSLDRAAGAFF TGTGCCAGCAGCTTGGACAGGGCCGCAGGAGCTTTCTTT
TRBJ1-1 TRBV11-2 - many CASSFRRVGSEAFF TGTGCCAGCAGCTTCCGTAGGGTGGGTTCGGAAGCTTTCTTT
TRBJ1-4 TRBV5-8 - many CASSLEGVRVNEKLFF TGTGCCAGCAGCTTGGAGGGGGTTAGGGTTAATGAAAAACTGTTTTTT
TRBJ2-1 TRBV12-3/TRBV12-4 - many CASRNPPPTDNEQFF TGTGCCAGCAGAAACCCCCCTCCCACAGACAATGAGCAGTTCTTC
TRBJ1-5 TRBV6-1 - many CASSPGHYSNQPQHF TGTGCCAGCAGTCCGGGACACTATAGCAATCAGCCCCAGCATTTT
TRBJ2-3 TRBV3-1 TRBD2 many CASSRWTSGVSADTQYF TGTGCCAGCAGCAGGTGGACTAGCGGGGTTTCGGCAGATACGCAGTATTTT
TRBJ2-7 TRBV7-2 - many CASSSVRYEQYF TGTGCCAGCAGCTCTGTCCGTTACGAGCAGTACTTC
TRBJ1-3 TRBV28 TRBD1 many CASSFTGGKNTIYF TGTGCCAGCAGCTTTACAGGGGGCAAAAACACCATATATTTT
TRBJ2-7 TRBV24-1 TRBD2 many CATSPGGADWWEQYF TGTGCCACCAGCCCGGGGGGGGCTGATTGGTGGGAGCAGTACTTC
TRBJ2-3 TRBV9 TRBD1 many CASSETGGAGTDTQYF TGTGCCAGCAGCGAGACAGGGGGCGCGGGCACAGATACGCAGTATTTT
TRBJ2-2 TRBV6-5 - - CASSYLQNTGEPFF TGTGCCAGCAGTTATCTTCAGAACACCGGGGAGCCGTTTTTT
TRBJ2-2 TRBV11-2 TRBD2 - CASSLGIAGGPGELFF TGTGCCAGCAGCTTAGGGATAGCGGGGGGGCCCGGGGAGCTGTTTTTT
TRBJ2-7 TRBV12-3/TRBV12-4 - many CASRRTGFFEQYF TGTGCCAGCAGACGGACGGGCTTTTTCGAGCAGTACTTC
TRBJ2-7 TRBV12-3/TRBV12-4 TRBD1 many CASSARDRAYEQYF TGTGCCAGCAGTGCCCGGGACAGGGCCTACGAGCAGTACTTC
TRBJ1-1 TRBV20-1 - many CSATGGGERTEAFF TGCAGTGCTACCGGGGGGGGGGAGAGAACTGAAGCTTTCTTT
TRBJ1-4 TRBV2 - many CASSFGNEKLFF TGTGCCAGCTCGTTTGGGAATGAAAAACTGTTTTTT
TRBJ2-2 TRBV19 - - CASSFIMDTGELFF TGTGCCAGTAGTTTTATAATGGACACCGGGGAGCTGTTTTTT
TRBJ1-1 TRBV7-9 TRBD1 many CASSSRDSANRAFF TGTGCCAGCAGCTCCCGGGACAGTGCCAATCGAGCTTTCTTT
TRBJ1-2 TRBV7-2 - many CASTSEGSRYGYTF TGTGCCAGCACCTCCGAGGGCTCTCGCTATGGCTACACCTTC
TRBJ2-7 TRBV12-3/TRBV12-4 - many CASSSHDSYEQYF TGTGCCAGCAGCTCCCACGACAGCTACGAGCAGTACTTC
TRBJ1-5 TRBV12-3/TRBV12-4 - - CASSPSGPISNQPQHF TGTGCCAGCAGTCCCTCCGGGCCGATTAGCAATCAGCCCCAGCATTTT
TRBJ1-6 TRBV15 - - CATSREPENSPLHF TGTGCCACCAGCAGGGAGCCGGAGAATTCACCCCTCCACTTT
TRBJ1-3 TRBV7-2 - - CASSLVVGISSFSGNTIYF TGTGCCAGCAGCTTAGTGGTAGGGATAAGTTCCTTCTCTGGAAACACCATATATTTT
TRBJ1-1 TRBV28 TRBD1 many CASSLTGDTEAFF TGTGCCAGCAGTTTAACAGGGGATACTGAAGCTTTCTTT
TRBJ1-2 TRBV12-3/TRBV12-4 TRBD1 many CASSLYGQGRGYTF TGTGCCAGCAGTTTATACGGACAGGGTCGAGGCTACACCTTC
TRBJ1-1 TRBV3-1 - many CASSQVKFRVKNTEAFF TGTGCCAGCAGCCAAGTGAAGTTCAGGGTCAAGAACACTGAAGCTTTCTTT
TRBJ2-7 TRBV5-1 - many CASSLDGHPLGHEQYF TGCGCCAGCAGCTTGGACGGCCACCCCCTTGGGCACGAGCAGTACTTC
TRBJ2-3 TRBV7-2 TRBD2 many CASSSQSGISTDTQYF TGTGCCAGCAGCTCGCAGAGCGGGATAAGCACAGATACGCAGTATTTT
TRBJ2-1 TRBV7-6 TRBD1 - CASSLGQGDEQFF TGTGCCAGCAGCTTAGGCCAGGGGGATGAGCAGTTCTTC
TRBJ2-7 TRBV11-1 - many CASSLIDQGSEQYF TGTGCCAGCAGCTTAATAGACCAGGGTTCCGAGCAGTACTTC
TRBJ1-1 TRBV30 TRBD1 many CASRPGGWDNTEAFF TGTGCCTCGAGGCCAGGGGGCTGGGATAACACTGAAGCTTTCTTT
TRBJ2-1 TRBV7-7 - few CASSFKPNNEQFF TGTGCTAGCAGCTTTAAACCCAACAATGAGCAGTTCTTC
TRBJ1-2 TRBV6-5 - many CASSYGKGAGGHGYTF TGTGCCAGCAGTTACGGAAAGGGAGCTGGGGGTCATGGCTACACCTTC
TRBJ1-5 TRBV6-1 TRBD1 many CASLRTGVGQPQHF TGTGCCAGCTTACGGACAGGGGTAGGTCAGCCCCAGCATTTT
TRBJ1-2 TRBV12-3/TRBV12-4 - many CASSLFPFGYTF TGTGCCAGCAGTTTATTTCCCTTTGGCTACACCTTC
TRBJ2-7 TRBV29-1 - many CSARGSGSSYEQYF TGCAGCGCCCGAGGGTCGGGCAGTTCCTACGAGCAGTACTTC
TRBJ1-6 TRBV20-1 - few CSARAGVSTTLSPLHF TGCAGTGCTAGGGCCGGTGTGTCGACGACCCTTTCACCCCTCCACTTT
TRBJ2-2 TRBV19 - many CASGTATANTGELFF TGTGCCAGTGGGACGGCAACCGCGAACACCGGGGAGCTGTTTTTT
TRBJ2-3 TRBV12-3/TRBV12-4 TRBD2 few CASSPGTSHTDTQYF TGTGCCAGCAGTCCCGGGACTAGCCACACAGATACGCAGTATTTT
TRBJ2-7 TRBV27 - few CATQSGGFSYEQYF TGTGCCACCCAATCCGGGGGATTCTCCTACGAGCAGTACTTC
TRBJ2-6 TRBV25-1 - few CASNDRANVLTF TGTGCCAGCAACGACCGGGCCAACGTCCTGACTTTC
TRBJ1-6 TRBV27 TRBD1 many CASSSGLQGGLHF TGTGCCAGCAGTTCCGGCCTACAGGGGGGGCTCCACTTT